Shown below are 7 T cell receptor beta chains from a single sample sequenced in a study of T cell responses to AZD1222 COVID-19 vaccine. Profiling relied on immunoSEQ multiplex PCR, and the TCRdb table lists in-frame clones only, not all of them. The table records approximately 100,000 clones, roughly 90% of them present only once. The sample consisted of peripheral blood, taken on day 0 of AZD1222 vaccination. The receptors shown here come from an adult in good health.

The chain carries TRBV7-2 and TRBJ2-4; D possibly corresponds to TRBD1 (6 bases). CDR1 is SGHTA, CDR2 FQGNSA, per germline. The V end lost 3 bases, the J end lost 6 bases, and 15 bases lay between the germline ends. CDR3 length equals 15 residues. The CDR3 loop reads CASSFRGQKPNIQYF. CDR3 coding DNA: TGTGCCAGCAGCTTCCGGGGACAAAAACCAAACATTCAGTACTTC.

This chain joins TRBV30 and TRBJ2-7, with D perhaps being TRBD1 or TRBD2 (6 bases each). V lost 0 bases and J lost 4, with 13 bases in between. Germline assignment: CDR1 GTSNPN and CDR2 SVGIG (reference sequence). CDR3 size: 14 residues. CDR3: CAWSVRGREYEQYF. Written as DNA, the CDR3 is TGTGCCTGGAGTGTACGGGGGCGAGAGTACGAGCAGTACTTC.

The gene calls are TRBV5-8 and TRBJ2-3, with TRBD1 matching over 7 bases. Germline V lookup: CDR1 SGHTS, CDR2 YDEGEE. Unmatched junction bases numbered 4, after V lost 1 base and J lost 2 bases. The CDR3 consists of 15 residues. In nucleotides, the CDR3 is TGTGCCAGCAGCTTGAGGGACAGCTACACAGATACGCAGTATTTT. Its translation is CASSLRDSYTDTQYF.

The CDR3 sequence: CAIKAAGQGYTEAFF. CDR3 coding DNA: TGTGCCATCAAGGCGGCGGGACAGGGCTACACTGAAGCTTTCTTT. The J gene is TRBJ1-1, the V gene TRBV10-3; 9 bases are a match to TRBD1. This CDR3 region has 15 residues. Germline V gives CDR1 ENHRY, CDR2 SYGVKD. Trimming at V came to 7 bases and at J to 3 bases, leaving 9 bases not matched to a gene.

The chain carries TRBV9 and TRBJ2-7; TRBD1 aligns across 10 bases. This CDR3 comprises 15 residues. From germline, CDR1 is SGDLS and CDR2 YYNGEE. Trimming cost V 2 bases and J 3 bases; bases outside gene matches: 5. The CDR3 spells CASSVSGTGVYEQYF. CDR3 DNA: TGTGCCAGCAGCGTCTCCGGGACAGGGGTCTACGAGCAGTACTTC.

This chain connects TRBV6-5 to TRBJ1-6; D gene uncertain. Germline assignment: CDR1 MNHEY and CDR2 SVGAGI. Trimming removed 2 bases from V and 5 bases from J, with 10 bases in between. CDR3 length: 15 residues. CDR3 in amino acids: CASSYGGQHNSPLHF. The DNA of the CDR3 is TGTGCCAGCAGTTACGGAGGGCAGCATAATTCACCCCTCCACTTT.

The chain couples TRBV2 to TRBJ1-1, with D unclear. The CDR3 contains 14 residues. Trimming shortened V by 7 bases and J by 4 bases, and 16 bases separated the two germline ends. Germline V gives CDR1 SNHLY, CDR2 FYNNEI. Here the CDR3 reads CASTVTQTATEAFF. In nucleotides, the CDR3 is TGTGCCAGCACGGTTACCCAGACTGCCACTGAAGCTTTCTTT.